Below are 27 T cell receptor beta chains sequenced from a single sample in a study of identical twins. In TCRdb, the 5' RACE reads were re-called with MiXCR into one record per CDR3 protein. Of approximately 500,000 distinct CDR3 sequences in the sample, roughly 26% were seen once. These data were likewise used in another study, on T cells expressing NK-cell markers.

The sequenced material came from CD4+ T cells sorted from blood. These receptor sequences come from a woman aged 18-29 years in good health.

This clonotype has just a few counts. This sequence joins TRBV6-5 and TRBJ2-7; tentative D call: TRBD2 (6 bases). Trimming pared 0 bases from V and 5 bases from J, leaving 14 bases between. The CDR3 totals 15 residues. Germline CDR1 is MNHEY and CDR2 is SVGAGI. The CDR3 DNA reads TGTGCCAGCAGTTACTCACCGGGGGACGGCAACGAGCAGTACTTC. Encoded protein: CASSYSPGDGNEQYF.

In its sample, this clonotype was seen once. This chain uses TRBV5-1 with TRBJ2-7; 7 bases align to TRBD1. V lost 7 bases, J lost 0 bases, and 13 bases stayed unmatched. CDR1 SGHRS and CDR2 YFSETQ come from the germline V gene. The CDR3 covers 16 residues. The CDR3 here is CASAPQGTEASYEQYF. CDR3 sequence (DNA): TGCGCCAGCGCGCCTCAGGGGACAGAGGCCTCCTACGAGCAGTACTTC. Combining the CDR3 with reference TRBV5-1 and TRBJ2-7 gives the whole variable domain KAGVTQTPRYLIKTRGQQVTLSCSPISGHRSVSWYQQTPGQGLQFLFEYFSETQRNKGNFPGRFSGRQFSNSRSEMNVSTLELGDSALYLCASAPQGTEASYEQYFGPGTRLTVT.

This clonotype was counted between two and nine times. The chain has TRBV3-1 and TRBJ2-2, with D possibly being TRBD2 (6 bases). Germline V gene data show CDR1 as LGHDT and CDR2 as YNNKEL (reference sequence). Trimming removed 3 bases at V and 4 bases at J, with 12 bases between. The CDR3 is 15 amino acids. As DNA, the CDR3 is TGTGCCAGCAGCCAGTTACTAGCAACCACCGGGGAGCTGTTTTTT. Its translation: CASSQLLATTGELFF. Full variable domain (missing parts from reference TRBV3-1 and TRBJ2-2): DTAVSQTPKYLVTQMGNDKSIKCEQNLGHDTMYWYKQDSKKFLKIMFSYNNKELIINETVPNRFSPKSPDKAHLNLHINSLELGDSAVYFCASSQLLATTGELFFGEGSRLTVL.

V and J are TRBV12-3 or TRBV12-4 and TRBJ2-5; maybe TRBD2 (6 bases). Trimming took 6 bases from V and 7 from J, leaving 12 bases between them. The CDR3 runs 12 residues. The CDR3 DNA reads TGTGCCAGCAGCCTGAGCGGGCGGACCCAGTACTTC. Protein product: CASSLSGRTQYF.

This clonotype was detected a few times. The CDR3 bases are TGTGCCAGCAGTTTGAGAGCAGGGGCCCTGGGTGGCTACACCTTC. Translating it yields CASSLRAGALGGYTF. The chain joins TRBV12-3 or TRBV12-4 to TRBJ1-2, with D maybe TRBD1 (6 bases). CDR3 length equals 15 residues. The V end was cut by 3 bases, the J end by 7 bases, with 18 bases between.

This sequence joins TRBV5-1 and TRBJ2-1; 7 nucleotides match TRBD1. The CDR3 is 15 amino acids. The germline gives CDR1 SGHRS, CDR2 YFSETQ. J lost 9 bases, V lost 1 base, and 10 bases had no gene match. The CDR3 DNA is TGCGCCAGCAGCTTGCAACAGGGGTTTGACGGTGAGCAGTTCTTC. This translates into CASSLQQGFDGEQFF.

The chain combines TRBV20-1 with TRBJ2-7, with D perhaps matching TRBD2 (6 bases). V was cut by 5 bases and J by 4 bases, with 12 bases left in between. CDR3 size: 12 residues. The V gene's germline CDR1 is DFQATT and CDR2 SNEGSKA (reference sequence). In nucleotides, the CDR3 is TGCAGTGCTCGGATAGCGGCGTACGAGCAGTACTTC. This codes for CSARIAAYEQYF.

V usage is TRBV7-9 and J usage is TRBJ2-3; 11 bases match TRBD2. V dropped 5 bases and J dropped 2; count of bases not matched to a gene: 6. CDR1 and CDR2 (germline): SEHNR, FQNEAQ (reference sequence). This CDR3 comprises 16 residues. In nucleotides, the CDR3 is TGTGCCAGCAGCGTCCGACTAGCGGGGTTCACAGATACGCAGTATTTT. Its translation: CASSVRLAGFTDTQYF.

The J gene is TRBJ2-3, the V gene TRBV7-2; D is unclear. This CDR3 contains 13 residues. The V gene lost 3 bases and the J gene lost 5 bases, with 9 bases spanning the gap. From germline, CDR1 is SGHTA and CDR2 FQGNSA. The CDR3 DNA sequence: TGTGCCAGCAGCTTGAACCGTAAAGATACGCAGTATTTT. Its protein product is CASSLNRKDTQYF.

This clonotype was counted between two and nine times. The chain couples TRBV4-2 to TRBJ2-3; tentative D call: TRBD2 (7 bases). The CDR3 extends over 16 amino acids. Between the trimmed V and J ends, which lost 2 bases and 2 bases, there was a span of 14 bases. The V gene's germline CDR1 is LGHNA and CDR2 YNFKEQ. The CDR3 loop is CASSQTGGLYTDTQYF. CDR3 nucleotide sequence: TGTGCCAGCAGCCAAACCGGGGGGCTCTACACAGATACGCAGTATTTT.

This clonotype showed up many times. The V call is TRBV5-1, the J call TRBJ2-1, with no clear D. This CDR3 spans 13 amino acids. CDR1 and CDR2 from the germline V gene are SGHRS and YFSETQ. V was pared by 4 bases and J by 0 bases, with 5 bases between. This CDR3 reads CASSVGSYNEQFF. For the CDR3, the DNA is TGCGCCAGCAGCGTAGGCTCCTACAATGAGCAGTTCTTC.

This clonotype has only a few counts. The chain combines TRBV6-5 with TRBJ2-5; TRBD1 might be the D (6 bases). Looked up from germline, CDR1 is MNHEY and CDR2 is SVGAGI. The CDR3 runs to 13 residues. Trimming shortened V by 4 bases and J by 3 bases, and 9 bases separated the two germline ends. In DNA, the CDR3 is TGTGCCAGCAGTTTCGGACAGAAAGAGACCCAGTACTTC. This gives the protein CASSFGQKETQYF.

This clonotype was seen only a few times. This sequence joins TRBV5-1 and TRBJ1-1; a weak D match, TRBD1 (5 bases). Trimming left V 0 bases short and J 3 bases short, with 9 bases between. This CDR3 is built from 14 residues. Germline loops: CDR1 SGHRS, CDR2 YFSETQ. The DNA of the CDR3 is TGCGCCAGCAGCTTGGCCACAGGAGACACTGAAGCTTTCTTT. This encodes CASSLATGDTEAFF.

V gene TRBV10-3 combines with J gene TRBJ1-5; D is unresolved. Trimming pared 6 bases from V and 9 bases from J, leaving 21 bases between. This CDR3 spans 15 amino acids. Germline V gene data show CDR1 as ENHRY and CDR2 as SYGVKD. The CDR3 protein is CAIREEGSRDRPQHF. The CDR3 coding sequence is TGTGCCATCAGGGAGGAAGGGAGTCGTGATCGGCCCCAGCATTTT.

The chain recombines TRBV5-1 with TRBJ2-1; 9 bases are shared with TRBD2. The CDR3 is 16 amino acids. Trimming at V came to 2 bases and at J to 1 base, leaving 4 bases not matched to a gene. Per germline, CDR1 SGHRS and CDR2 YFSETQ. CDR3 in DNA: TGCGCCAGCAGCTTTGGCGGGAGGGGTTCCTACAATGAGCAGTTCTTC. Its translation: CASSFGGRGSYNEQFF.

The chain employs TRBV12-3 or TRBV12-4 and TRBJ1-1; 7 positions match TRBD1. The CDR3 totals 15 residues. Losses at the gene ends were 7 bases for V and 2 bases for J; bases not matched to a gene: 10. The CDR3 DNA reads TGTGCCAGCAACGAACAGGGGAGGGTTAACACTGAAGCTTTCTTT. Amino acids: CASNEQGRVNTEAFF.

This clonotype was detected only a few times. V is TRBV2 and J is TRBJ2-3; possible D gene TRBD2, 5 bases. This CDR3 contains 18 residues. V shed 6 bases and J shed 0 bases, with 22 bases lying between them. Germline V gene data show CDR1 as SNHLY and CDR2 as FYNNEI. The CDR3 protein is CASRRDWGAAVSTDTQYF. CDR3 sequence (DNA): TGTGCCAGCAGGCGTGATTGGGGAGCAGCGGTCAGCACAGATACGCAGTATTTT. Based on the CDR3 plus reference TRBV2 and TRBJ2-3, the full variable domain is EPEVTQTPSHQVTQMGQEVILRCVPISNHLYFYWYRQILGQKVEFLVSFYNNEISEKSEIFDDQFSVERPDGSNFTLKIRSTKLEDSAMYFCASRRDWGAAVSTDTQYFGPGTRLTVL.

The rearrangement uses TRBV29-1 and TRBJ1-5, with D hard to call. The CDR3 length is 12 residues. Germline lookup yields CDR1 SQVTM and CDR2 ANQGSEA. The germline V and J ends were trimmed by 7 bases and 5 bases, with 12 bases remaining between them. For the CDR3, the DNA is TGCAGCGCCCGGTGGCTGGATCAGCCCCAGCATTTT. Its translation: CSARWLDQPQHF.

V is TRBV27 and J is TRBJ2-7, with unresolved D. There are 16 residues in the CDR3. V lost 5 bases, J lost 0 bases, and 17 bases lay in between. Germline V gene data show CDR1 as MNHEY and CDR2 as SMNVEV (reference sequence). CDR3 coding DNA: TGTGCCAGCAGTCCACGGAGAATCCAAGCCTCCTACGAGCAGTACTTC. The encoded protein is CASSPRRIQASYEQYF.

This clonotype was picked up a small number of times. The V call is TRBV29-1, the J call TRBJ2-1; 15 bases agree with TRBD2. Germline V gene lookup returns CDR1 SQVTM and CDR2 ANQGSEA. The J segment lost 8 bases and the V segment lost 4 bases, leaving 3 bases of the junction unmatched. This CDR3 contains 14 residues. CDR3 amino acids: CSVGRTSGRDEQFF. DNA for the CDR3: TGCAGCGTTGGCCGGACTAGCGGGAGGGATGAGCAGTTCTTC.

V and J are TRBV20-1 and TRBJ2-1; no definite D call. The CDR3 sequence is 13 residues long. Germline-derived CDR1 and CDR2 are DFQATT and SNEGSKA (reference sequence). Trimming took off 3 bases at V and 2 bases at J, with 8 bases between the two ends. Written as DNA, the CDR3 is TGCAGTGCTAGTTCTGCGGCCTACAATGAGCAGTTCTTC. Translation: CSASSAAYNEQFF.

The genes are TRBV12-3 or TRBV12-4 and TRBJ1-1; tentatively, D is TRBD1 (5 bases). The CDR3 has 13 residues. Trimming took off 7 bases at V and 3 bases at J, with 12 bases between the two ends. The CDR3 nucleotides read TGTGCCAGCACCACGGCAGGGTACACTGAAGCTTTCTTT. Residues: CASTTAGYTEAFF.

This clonotype was detected a few times. This rearrangement joins TRBV7-9 to TRBJ2-1, with D possibly being TRBD2 (6 bases). The CDR3 length is 15 residues. The ends were cut back, 6 bases at V and 0 bases at J, with 12 bases in the middle. CDR1 and CDR2 from the germline V gene are SEHNR and FQNEAQ (reference sequence). The CDR3 region has the DNA TGTGCCAGCAGTCGGGACTTCAGCTCCTACAATGAGCAGTTCTTC. Its translation: CASSRDFSSYNEQFF.

This clonotype has a handful of counts. J is TRBJ2-5 and V is TRBV20-1, with 8 bases that match TRBD2. Germline V lookup: CDR1 DFQATT, CDR2 SNEGSKA (reference sequence). The CDR3 runs 19 residues. J was trimmed by 0 bases and V by 1 base; bases with no gene match: 16. CDR3 nucleotides: TGCAGTGCTAGAGCCCCTAAAGTCCGTAGCGGGAAGTACCAAGAGACCCAGTACTTC. It is translated as CSARAPKVRSGKYQETQYF.

This clonotype was observed a few times. The genes are TRBV27 and TRBJ2-5; 9 bases match TRBD2. Germline CDR1 reads MNHEY; CDR2 reads SMNVEV (reference sequence). This CDR3 is 14 amino acids long. Germline trimming cut 6 bases from V and 5 bases from J; bases unmatched to any gene: 7. The CDR3 spells CASRLLAGRETQYF. The CDR3 nucleotides read TGTGCCAGCAGATTACTAGCGGGCCGTGAGACCCAGTACTTC.

This clonotype was seen a few times. V is TRBV7-9 and J is TRBJ2-5; 7 bases map to TRBD2. The germline V gene has CDR1 SEHNR and CDR2 FQNEAQ (reference sequence). The V segment lost 3 bases and the J segment 5 bases; nucleotides outside the gene matches: 6. This CDR3 spans 14 amino acids. CDR3 loop: CASSLVTGGETQYF. Written as DNA, the CDR3 is TGTGCCAGCAGCTTGGTGACCGGGGGGGAGACCCAGTACTTC.

The J gene is TRBJ2-7, the V gene TRBV11-2; D is uncertain. This CDR3 has 15 amino acids. Germline V lookup: CDR1 SGHAT, CDR2 FQNNGV. Trimming took 3 bases from V and 0 from J, leaving 12 bases between them. CDR3 sequence reads: CASSLNVGSSYEQYF. The CDR3 coding sequence is TGTGCCAGCAGCTTGAATGTTGGCAGCTCCTACGAGCAGTACTTC.